The present T cell receptor beta chain was sequenced within a study of shared T cell receptors in the human thymus. The repertoire was sequenced with immunoSEQ multiplex PCR; TCRdb's copy has only in-frame clones and lacks some. The sample carries roughly 500,000 clones, approximately 80% recorded once. Trimming took 5 bases from V and 2 from J; bases not matched to a gene: 17. Germline assignment: CDR1 MNHEY and CDR2 SMNVEV (reference sequence). This CDR3 is 20 amino acids long. Separately, the same data were catalogued under a study of human thymus T cells. That report notes: Thymic samples were excised during corrective heart operations.

The TCR was taken from a boy younger than two with a congenital heart defect. The rearrangement links TRBV27 to TRBJ2-7; 14 positions agree with TRBD2. The sequenced material came from thymocytes. The CDR3 region is CASSLTGGGLAGGPTYEQYF. The CDR3 DNA is TGTGCCAGCAGTCTCACAGGGGGCGGACTAGCGGGAGGTCCCACCTACGAGCAGTACTTC.